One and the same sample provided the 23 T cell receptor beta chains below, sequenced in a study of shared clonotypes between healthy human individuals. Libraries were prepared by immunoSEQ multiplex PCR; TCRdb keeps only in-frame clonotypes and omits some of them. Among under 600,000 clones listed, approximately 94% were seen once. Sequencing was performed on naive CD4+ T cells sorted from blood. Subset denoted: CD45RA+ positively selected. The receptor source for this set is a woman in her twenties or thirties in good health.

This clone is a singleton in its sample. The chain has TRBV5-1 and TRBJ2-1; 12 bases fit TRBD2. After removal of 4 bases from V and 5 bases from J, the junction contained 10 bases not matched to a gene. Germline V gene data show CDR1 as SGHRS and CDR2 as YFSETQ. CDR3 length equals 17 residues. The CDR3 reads CASSKGSTSGRNNEQFF. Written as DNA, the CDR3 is TGCGCCAGCAGCAAGGGAAGCACTAGCGGGAGGAACAATGAGCAGTTCTTC.

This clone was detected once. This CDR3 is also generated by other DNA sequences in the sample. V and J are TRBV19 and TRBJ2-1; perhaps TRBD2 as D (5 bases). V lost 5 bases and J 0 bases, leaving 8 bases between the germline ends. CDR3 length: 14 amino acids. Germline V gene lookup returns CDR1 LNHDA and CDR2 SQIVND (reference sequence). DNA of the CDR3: TGTGCCAGTAGTCGGGGAAGCTCCTACAATGAGCAGTTCTTC. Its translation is CASSRGSSYNEQFF. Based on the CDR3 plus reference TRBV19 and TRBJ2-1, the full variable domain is DGGITQSPKYLFRKEGQNVTLSCEQNLNHDAMYWYRQDPGQGLRLIYYSQIVNDFQKGDIAEGYSVSREKKESFPLTVTSAQKNPTAFYLCASSRGSSYNEQFFGPGTRLTVL.

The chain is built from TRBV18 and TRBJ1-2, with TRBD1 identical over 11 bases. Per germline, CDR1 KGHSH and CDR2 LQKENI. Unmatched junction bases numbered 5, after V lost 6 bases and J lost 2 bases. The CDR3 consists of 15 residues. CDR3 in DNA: TGTGCCAGCTCCCTTGGGACAGGGGGAAACTATGGCTACACCTTC. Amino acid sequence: CASSLGTGGNYGYTF.

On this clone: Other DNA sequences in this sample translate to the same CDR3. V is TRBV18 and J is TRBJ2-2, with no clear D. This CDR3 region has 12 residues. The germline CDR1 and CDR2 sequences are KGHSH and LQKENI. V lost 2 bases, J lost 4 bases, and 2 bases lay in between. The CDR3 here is CASSPVTGELFF. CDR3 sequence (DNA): TGTGCCAGCTCACCAGTCACCGGGGAGCTGTTTTTT.

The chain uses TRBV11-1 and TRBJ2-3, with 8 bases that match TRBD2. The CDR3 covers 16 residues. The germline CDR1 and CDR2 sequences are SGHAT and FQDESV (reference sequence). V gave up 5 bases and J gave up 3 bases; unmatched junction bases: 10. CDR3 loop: CASSPQAGVLTDTQYF. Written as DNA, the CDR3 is TGTGCCAGCAGCCCCCAAGCGGGAGTCTTGACAGATACGCAGTATTTT. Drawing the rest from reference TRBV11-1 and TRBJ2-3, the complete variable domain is EAEVAQSPRYKITEKSQAVAFWCDPISGHATLYWYRQILGQGPELLVQFQDESVVDDSQLPKDRFSAERLKGVDSTLKIQPAELGDSAMYLCASSPQAGVLTDTQYFGPGTRLTVL.

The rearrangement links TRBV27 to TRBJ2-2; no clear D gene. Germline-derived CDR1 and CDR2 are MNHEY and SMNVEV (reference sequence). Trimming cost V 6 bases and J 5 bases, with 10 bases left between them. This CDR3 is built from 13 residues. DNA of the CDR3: TGTGCCAGCAGACCCAGCGCTACCGGGGAGCTGTTTTTT. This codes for CASRPSATGELFF.

This chain's CDR3 is CASSGTPRTSRGNEQFF. The CDR3 nucleotides read TGTGCCAGCAGTGGGACCCCGAGGACATCGAGAGGCAATGAGCAGTTCTTC. V and J are TRBV6-1 and TRBJ2-1; a weak D match, TRBD1 (5 bases). Germline V gene sequence: CDR1 MNHNS, CDR2 SASEGT. The CDR3 runs to 17 residues. Trimming stripped 4 bases from V and 6 bases from J, with 22 bases between.

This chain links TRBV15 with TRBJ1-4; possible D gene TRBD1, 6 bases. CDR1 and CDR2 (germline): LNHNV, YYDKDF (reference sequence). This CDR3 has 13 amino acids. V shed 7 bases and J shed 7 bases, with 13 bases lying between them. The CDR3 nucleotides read TGTGCCACCAAACAGGGTGAGGTTGAAAAACTGTTTTTT. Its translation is CATKQGEVEKLFF. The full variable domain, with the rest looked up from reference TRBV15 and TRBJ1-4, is DAMVIQNPRYQVTQFGKPVTLSCSQTLNHNVMYWYQQKSSQAPKLLFHYYDKDFNNEADTPDNFQSRRPNTSFCFLDIRSPGLGDTAMYLCATKQGEVEKLFFGSGTQLSVL.

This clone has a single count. CDR3 sequence: CASSSIPPRREINEQFF. CDR3 coding DNA: TGTGCCAGCAGTTCCATACCCCCCCGGCGGGAGATAAATGAGCAGTTCTTC. V usage is TRBV28 and J usage is TRBJ2-1; TRBD2 agrees at 7 bases. The CDR3 length is 17 residues. The germline V gene has CDR1 MDHEN and CDR2 SYDVKM. V gave up 4 bases and J gave up 7 bases; unmatched junction bases: 16.

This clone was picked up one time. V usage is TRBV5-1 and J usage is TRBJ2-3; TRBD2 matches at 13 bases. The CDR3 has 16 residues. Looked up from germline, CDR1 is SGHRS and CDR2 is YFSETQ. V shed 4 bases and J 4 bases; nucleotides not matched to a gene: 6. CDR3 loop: CASSPGLAGRADTQYF. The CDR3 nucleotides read TGCGCCAGCAGCCCGGGACTAGCGGGGCGGGCAGATACGCAGTATTTT.

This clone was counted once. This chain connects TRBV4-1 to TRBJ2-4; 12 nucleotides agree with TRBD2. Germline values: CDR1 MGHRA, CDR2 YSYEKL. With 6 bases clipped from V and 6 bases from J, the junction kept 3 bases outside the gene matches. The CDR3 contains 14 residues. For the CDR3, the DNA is TGCGCCAGCAGATCGGGACTAGCGGGAAACATTCAGTACTTC. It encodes CASRSGLAGNIQYF.

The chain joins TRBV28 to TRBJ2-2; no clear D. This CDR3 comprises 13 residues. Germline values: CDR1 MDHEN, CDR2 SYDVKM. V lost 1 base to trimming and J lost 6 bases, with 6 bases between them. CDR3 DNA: TGTGCCAGCAGTTTATACCTGGCCGGGGAGCTGTTTTTT. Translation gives CASSLYLAGELFF.

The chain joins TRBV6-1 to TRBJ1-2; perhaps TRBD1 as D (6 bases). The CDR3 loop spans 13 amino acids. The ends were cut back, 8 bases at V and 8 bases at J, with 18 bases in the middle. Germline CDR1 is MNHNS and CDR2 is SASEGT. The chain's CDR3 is CASRLTGRWGYTF. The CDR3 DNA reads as TGTGCCAGCCGACTGACAGGCCGGTGGGGCTACACCTTC.

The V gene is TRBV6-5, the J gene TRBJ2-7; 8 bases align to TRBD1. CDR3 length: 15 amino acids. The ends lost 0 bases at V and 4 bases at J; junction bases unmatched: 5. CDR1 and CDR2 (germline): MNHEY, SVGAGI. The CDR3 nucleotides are TGTGCCAGCAGTTACTCGACGACAGGGGCGTACGAGCAGTACTTC. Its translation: CASSYSTTGAYEQYF.

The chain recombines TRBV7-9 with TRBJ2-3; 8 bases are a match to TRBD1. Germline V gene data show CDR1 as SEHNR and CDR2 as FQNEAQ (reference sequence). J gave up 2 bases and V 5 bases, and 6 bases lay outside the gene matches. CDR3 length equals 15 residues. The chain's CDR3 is CASSQGAGITDTQYF. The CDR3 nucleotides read TGTGCCAGCAGCCAGGGGGCAGGCATCACAGATACGCAGTATTTT.

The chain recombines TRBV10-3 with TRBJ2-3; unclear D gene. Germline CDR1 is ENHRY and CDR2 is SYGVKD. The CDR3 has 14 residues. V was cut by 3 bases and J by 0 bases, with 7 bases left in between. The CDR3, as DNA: TGTGCCATCAGTGAACTGGGAAGCACAGATACGCAGTATTTT. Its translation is CAISELGSTDTQYF.

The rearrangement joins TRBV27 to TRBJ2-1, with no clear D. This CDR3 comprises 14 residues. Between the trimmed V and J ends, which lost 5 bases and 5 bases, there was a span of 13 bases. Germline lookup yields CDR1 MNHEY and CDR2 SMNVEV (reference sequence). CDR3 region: CASSPWVRDNEQFF. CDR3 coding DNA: TGTGCCAGCAGTCCCTGGGTCCGAGACAATGAGCAGTTCTTC.

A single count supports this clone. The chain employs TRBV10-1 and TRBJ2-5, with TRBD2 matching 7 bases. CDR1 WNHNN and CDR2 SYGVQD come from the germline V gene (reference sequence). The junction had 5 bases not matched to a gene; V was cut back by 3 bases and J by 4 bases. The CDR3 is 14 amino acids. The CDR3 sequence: CASSDGRAPETQYF. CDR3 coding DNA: TGCGCCAGCAGTGATGGGAGGGCCCCAGAGACCCAGTACTTC.

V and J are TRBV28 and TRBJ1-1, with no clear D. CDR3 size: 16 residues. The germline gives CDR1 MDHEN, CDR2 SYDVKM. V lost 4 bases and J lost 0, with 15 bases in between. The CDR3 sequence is CASSSRAALMNTEAFF. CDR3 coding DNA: TGTGCCAGCAGTTCTCGGGCAGCTCTCATGAACACTGAAGCTTTCTTT.

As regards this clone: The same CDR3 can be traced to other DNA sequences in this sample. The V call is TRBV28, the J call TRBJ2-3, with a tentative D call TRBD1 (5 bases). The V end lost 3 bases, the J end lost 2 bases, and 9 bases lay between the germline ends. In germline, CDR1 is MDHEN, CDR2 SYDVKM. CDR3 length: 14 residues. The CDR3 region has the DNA TGTGCCAGCAGTTTGGGGCAGGTCACAGATACGCAGTATTTT. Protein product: CASSLGQVTDTQYF.

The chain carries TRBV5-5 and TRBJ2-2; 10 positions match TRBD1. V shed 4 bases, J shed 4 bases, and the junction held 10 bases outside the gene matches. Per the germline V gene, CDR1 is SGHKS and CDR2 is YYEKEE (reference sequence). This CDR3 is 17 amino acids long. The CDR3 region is CASSPYDRGRITGELFF. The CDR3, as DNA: TGTGCCAGCAGCCCATACGACAGGGGGCGCATCACCGGGGAGCTGTTTTTT.

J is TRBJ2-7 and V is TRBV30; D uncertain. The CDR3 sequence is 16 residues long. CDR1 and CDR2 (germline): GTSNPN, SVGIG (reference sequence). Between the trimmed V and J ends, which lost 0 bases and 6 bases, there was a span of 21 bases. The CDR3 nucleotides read TGTGCCTGGAGTGTACGAGAGCCGGCACGGTCCGCCGAGCAGTACTTC. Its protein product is CAWSVREPARSAEQYF.

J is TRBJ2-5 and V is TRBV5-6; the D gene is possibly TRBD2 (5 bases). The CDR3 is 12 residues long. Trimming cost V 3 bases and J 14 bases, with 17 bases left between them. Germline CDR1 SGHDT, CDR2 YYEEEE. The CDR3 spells CASSSGEGTLYF. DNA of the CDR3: TGTGCCAGCAGCTCGGGCGAGGGCACTTTATACTTC. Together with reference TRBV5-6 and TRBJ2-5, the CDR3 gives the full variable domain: DAGVTQSPTHLIKTRGQQVTLRCSPKSGHDTVSWYQQALGQGPQFIFQYYEEEERQRGNFPDRFSGHQFPNYSSELNVNALLLGDSALYLCASSSGEGTLYFGPGTRLLVL.